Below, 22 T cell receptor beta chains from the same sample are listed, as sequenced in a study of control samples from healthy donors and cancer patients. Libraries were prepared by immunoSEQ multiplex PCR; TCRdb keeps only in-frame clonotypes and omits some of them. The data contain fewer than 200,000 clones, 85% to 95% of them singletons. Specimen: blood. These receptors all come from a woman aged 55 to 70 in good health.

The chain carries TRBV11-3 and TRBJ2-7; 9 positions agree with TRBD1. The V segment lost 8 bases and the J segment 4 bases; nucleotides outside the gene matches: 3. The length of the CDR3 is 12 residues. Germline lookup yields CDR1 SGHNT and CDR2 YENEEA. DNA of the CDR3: TGTGCCAGCGGGACAGGGTCGTACGAGCAGTACTTC. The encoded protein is CASGTGSYEQYF.

This chain's CDR3 is CASSPGGPLQETQYF. The DNA for the CDR3 is TGCGCCAGCAGCCCGGGGGGACCTCTTCAAGAGACCCAGTACTTC. The gene calls are TRBV5-1 and TRBJ2-5; 7 bases are a match to TRBD2. This CDR3 has 15 amino acids. Per germline, CDR1 SGHRS and CDR2 YFSETQ. Losses at the gene ends were 4 bases for V and 2 bases for J; bases not matched to a gene: 8.

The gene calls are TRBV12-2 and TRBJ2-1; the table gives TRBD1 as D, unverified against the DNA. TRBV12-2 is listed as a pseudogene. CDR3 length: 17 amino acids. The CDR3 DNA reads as TGTGCAAGTCGCCCGTATCAGGCCCTTATCTCCTACAATGAGCAGTTCTTC. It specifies CASRPYQALISYNEQFF.

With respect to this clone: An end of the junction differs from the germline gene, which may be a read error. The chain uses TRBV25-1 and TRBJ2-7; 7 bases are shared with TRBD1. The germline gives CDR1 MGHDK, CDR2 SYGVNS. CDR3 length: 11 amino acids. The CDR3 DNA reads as TGTGCCAGCAGTGACAGGGACAGAATCCTCTTC. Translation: CASSDRDRILF.

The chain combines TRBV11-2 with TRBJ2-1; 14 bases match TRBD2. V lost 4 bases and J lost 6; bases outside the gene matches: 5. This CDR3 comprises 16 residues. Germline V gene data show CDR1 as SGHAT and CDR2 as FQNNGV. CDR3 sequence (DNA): TGTGCCAGCAGCTCGCGGACTAGCGGGGGGAGCAATGAGCAGTTCTTC. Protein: CASSSRTSGGSNEQFF.

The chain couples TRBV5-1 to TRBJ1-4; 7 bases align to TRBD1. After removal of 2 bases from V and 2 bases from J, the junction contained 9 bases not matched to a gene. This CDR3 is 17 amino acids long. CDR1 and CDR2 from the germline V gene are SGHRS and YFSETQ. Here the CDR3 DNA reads TGCGCCAGCAGCTTTAGGGGGCCAGGGAGGACTAATGAAAAACTGTTTTTT. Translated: CASSFRGPGRTNEKLFF.

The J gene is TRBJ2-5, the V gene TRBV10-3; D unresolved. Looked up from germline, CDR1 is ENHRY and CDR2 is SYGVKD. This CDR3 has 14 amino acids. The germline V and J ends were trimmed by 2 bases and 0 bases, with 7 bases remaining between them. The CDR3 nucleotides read TGTGCCATCAGTGAGCAAGTGTACCAAGAGACCCAGTACTTC. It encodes CAISEQVYQETQYF.

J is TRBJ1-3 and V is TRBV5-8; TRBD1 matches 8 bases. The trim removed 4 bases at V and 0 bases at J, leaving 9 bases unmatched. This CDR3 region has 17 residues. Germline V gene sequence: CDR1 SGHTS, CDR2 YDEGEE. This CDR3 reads CASSIGQGFNSGNTIYF. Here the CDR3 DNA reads TGTGCCAGCAGCATCGGACAGGGATTTAACTCTGGAAACACCATATATTTT.

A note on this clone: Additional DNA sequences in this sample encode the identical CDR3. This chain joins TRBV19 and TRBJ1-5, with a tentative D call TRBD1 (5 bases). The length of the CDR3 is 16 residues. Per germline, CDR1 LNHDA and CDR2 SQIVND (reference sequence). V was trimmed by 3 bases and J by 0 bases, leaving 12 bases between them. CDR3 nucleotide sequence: TGTGCCAGTAGTATCCGGGACGGTTATAGCAATCAGCCCCAGCATTTT. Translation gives CASSIRDGYSNQPQHF.

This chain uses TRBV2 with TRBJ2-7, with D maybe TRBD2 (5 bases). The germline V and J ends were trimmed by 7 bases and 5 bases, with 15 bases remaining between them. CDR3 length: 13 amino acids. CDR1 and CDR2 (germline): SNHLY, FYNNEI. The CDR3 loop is CASTGRVRDEQYF. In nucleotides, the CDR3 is TGTGCCAGCACCGGCCGGGTGAGGGACGAGCAGTACTTC.

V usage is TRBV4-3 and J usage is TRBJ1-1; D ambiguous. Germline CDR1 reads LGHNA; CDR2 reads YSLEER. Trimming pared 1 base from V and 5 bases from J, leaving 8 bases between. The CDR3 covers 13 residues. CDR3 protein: CASSQGQLTEAFF. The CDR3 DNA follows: TGCGCCAGCAGCCAAGGGCAGTTGACTGAAGCTTTCTTT.

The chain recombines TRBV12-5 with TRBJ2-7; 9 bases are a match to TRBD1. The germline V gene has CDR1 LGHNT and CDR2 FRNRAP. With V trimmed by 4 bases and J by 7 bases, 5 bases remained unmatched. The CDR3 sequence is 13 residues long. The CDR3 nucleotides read TGTGCTAGTGGTTCACAGGGGGCGTGGGAGCAGTACTTC. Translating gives CASGSQGAWEQYF.

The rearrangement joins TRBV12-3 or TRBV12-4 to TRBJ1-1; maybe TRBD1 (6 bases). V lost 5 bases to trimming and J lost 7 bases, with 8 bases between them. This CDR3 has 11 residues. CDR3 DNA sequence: TGTGCCAGCAGTACACAGGGTGAAGCTTTCTTT. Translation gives CASSTQGEAFF.

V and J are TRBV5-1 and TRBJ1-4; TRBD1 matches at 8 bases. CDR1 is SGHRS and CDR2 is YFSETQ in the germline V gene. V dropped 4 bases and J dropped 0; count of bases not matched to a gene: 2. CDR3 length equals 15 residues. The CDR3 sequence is CASSPDRATNEKLFF. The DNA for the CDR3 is TGCGCCAGCAGCCCGGACAGGGCAACTAATGAAAAACTGTTTTTT.

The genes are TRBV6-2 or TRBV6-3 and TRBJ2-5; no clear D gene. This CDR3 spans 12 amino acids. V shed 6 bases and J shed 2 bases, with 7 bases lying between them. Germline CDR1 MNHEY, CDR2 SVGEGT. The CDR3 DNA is TGTGCCAGCAGCCCGACGCAAGAGACCCAGTACTTC. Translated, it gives CASSPTQETQYF.

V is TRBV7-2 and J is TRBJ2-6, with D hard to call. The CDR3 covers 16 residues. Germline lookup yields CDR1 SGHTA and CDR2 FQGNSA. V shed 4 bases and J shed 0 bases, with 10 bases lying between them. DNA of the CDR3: TGTGCCAGCAGCTACACCCGATCCTCTGGGGCCAACGTCCTGACTTTC. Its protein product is CASSYTRSSGANVLTF.

The CDR3 sequence is CASDRDRESEQYF. The CDR3 bases are TGTGCCAGCGACCGGGACAGGGAGTCCGAGCAGTACTTC. V gene TRBV6-5 combines with J gene TRBJ2-7, with 9 bases aligning to TRBD1. J was trimmed by 6 bases and V by 8 bases; bases with no gene match: 8. The CDR3 runs to 13 residues. Germline V CDR1 and CDR2: MNHEY, SVGAGI.

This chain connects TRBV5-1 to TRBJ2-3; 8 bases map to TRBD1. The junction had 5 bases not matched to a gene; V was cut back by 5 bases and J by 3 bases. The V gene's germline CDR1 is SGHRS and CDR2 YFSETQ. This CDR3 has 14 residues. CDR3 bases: TGCGCCAGCAGTTCGGGACAGGTGACAGATACGCAGTATTTT. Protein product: CASSSGQVTDTQYF.

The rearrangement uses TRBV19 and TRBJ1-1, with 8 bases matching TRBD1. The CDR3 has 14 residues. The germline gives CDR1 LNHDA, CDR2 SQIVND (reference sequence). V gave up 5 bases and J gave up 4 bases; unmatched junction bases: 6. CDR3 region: CASSLGQVFTEAFF. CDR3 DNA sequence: TGTGCCAGTAGTCTGGGACAGGTGTTCACTGAAGCTTTCTTT.

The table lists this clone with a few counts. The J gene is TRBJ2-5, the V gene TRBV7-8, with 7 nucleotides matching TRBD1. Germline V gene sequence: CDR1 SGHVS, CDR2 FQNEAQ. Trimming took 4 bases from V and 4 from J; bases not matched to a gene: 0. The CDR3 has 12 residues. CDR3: CASSSGGETQYF. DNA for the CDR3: TGTGCCAGCAGCTCAGGGGGAGAGACCCAGTACTTC.

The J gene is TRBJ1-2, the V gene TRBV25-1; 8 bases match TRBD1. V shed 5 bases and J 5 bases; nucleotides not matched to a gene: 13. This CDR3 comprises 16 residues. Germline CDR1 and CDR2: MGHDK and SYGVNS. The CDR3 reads CASSPDRESIWYGYTF. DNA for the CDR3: TGTGCCAGCAGTCCGGACAGGGAGTCTATTTGGTATGGCTACACCTTC.

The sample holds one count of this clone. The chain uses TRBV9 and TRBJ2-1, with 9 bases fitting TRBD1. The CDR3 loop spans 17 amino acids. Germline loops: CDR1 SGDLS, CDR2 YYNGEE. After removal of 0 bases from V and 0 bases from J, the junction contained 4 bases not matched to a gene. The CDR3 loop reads CASSVGGTGPSYNEQFF. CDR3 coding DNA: TGTGCCAGCAGCGTAGGAGGGACAGGGCCCTCCTACAATGAGCAGTTCTTC.